A single sample is the source of the 18 T cell receptor beta chains below, sequenced in a study of T-cell reconstitution after alpha-beta-depleted transplantation in children. The authors prepared the TCRbeta library with unique molecular identifiers. Each CDR3 protein gets one entry after TCRdb re-called the PCR reads with MiXCR. This sample yields under 20,000 distinct CDR3 sequences, of which 10% to 15% are seen a single time; approximately 40% belongs to the top ten. The sequencing here drew on PBMCs, mostly from graft donor cells, taken 60 days after TCRalphabeta/CD19-depleted stem cell transplant. The receptors stem from a female patient between 2 and 10 years old who had a stem cell transplant for congenital amegakaryocytic thrombocytopenia, so the T cells may come from the graft donor.

With regard to this clonotype: Just one base apart from a much larger clone, this may be a read error. V is TRBV5-5 and J is TRBJ2-7; tentative D call: TRBD1 (5 bases). Looked up from germline, CDR1 is SGHKS and CDR2 is YYEKEE (reference sequence). The CDR3 spans 16 residues. The CDR3 bases are TGTGCCAGCAGCTTGGTTGCAGGGTGGCTGAACTACGAGCAGTCCTTC. This sequence encodes CASSLVAGWLNYEQSF.

Many counts were recorded for this clonotype. CDR3 region: CASLGRVISGANVLTF. The CDR3 nucleotides read TGTGCCAGCTTAGGGAGGGTCATCTCTGGGGCCAACGTCCTGACTTTC. The chain is built from TRBV7-2 and TRBJ2-6, with 7 bases that match TRBD2. Germline lookup yields CDR1 SGHTA and CDR2 FQGNSA. The CDR3 consists of 16 residues. V dropped 8 bases and J dropped 0; count of bases not matched to a gene: 7.

This clonotype was counted many times. The rearrangement uses TRBV7-2 and TRBJ2-3, with 10 positions matching TRBD2. The CDR3 is made up of 17 amino acids. J gave up 0 bases and V 5 bases, and 8 bases lay outside the gene matches. Germline CDR1 and CDR2: SGHTA and FQGNSA. The chain's CDR3 is CASSAGLARFSTDTQYF. The CDR3 coding sequence is TGTGCCAGCAGCGCGGGACTAGCGAGGTTTAGCACAGATACGCAGTATTTT.

In its sample, this clonotype was seen many times. The junction does not match germline at one end; this may be a read error. The chain uses TRBV20-1 and TRBJ1-2; 7 nucleotides line up with TRBD1. Germline V gene sequence: CDR1 DFQATT, CDR2 SNEGSKA (reference sequence). This CDR3 comprises 16 residues. CDR3 DNA: TGCTGTGCTAGAGATGGTACAGGGGTGAAGGGATATGGCTACACCTTC. The encoded protein is CCARDGTGVKGYGYTF.

This clonotype was observed a few times. The chain is built from TRBV7-6 and TRBJ2-2, with 9 nucleotides matching TRBD2. Per the germline V gene, CDR1 is SGHVS and CDR2 is FNYEAQ. Trimming at V came to 4 bases and at J to 0 bases, leaving 0 bases not matched to a gene. This CDR3 comprises 15 residues. This CDR3 reads CASSWTSANTGELFF. CDR3 nucleotides: TGTGCCAGCAGCTGGACTAGCGCGAACACCGGGGAGCTGTTTTTT.

The chain uses TRBV14 and TRBJ2-1, with D unresolved. In germline, CDR1 is SGHDN, CDR2 FVKESK. Deletions cut 1 base from V and 7 bases from J, with 14 bases between. This CDR3 comprises 15 residues. The CDR3 bases are TGTGCCAGCAGCCAAGCAAGGATCCCTCTTAATGAGCAGTTCTTC. It codes for CASSQARIPLNEQFF.

This clonotype was recorded many times. The chain combines TRBV20-1 with TRBJ2-3, with D uncertain. Trimming shortened V by 6 bases and J by 2 bases, and 15 bases separated the two germline ends. The CDR3 runs 14 residues. CDR1 and CDR2 from the germline V gene are DFQATT and SNEGSKA (reference sequence). The CDR3 nucleotides are TGCAGTGCCCGACGCCTAGATTTCACAGATACGCAGTATTTT. Residues: CSARRLDFTDTQYF.

This clonotype showed up many times. The genes are TRBV4-1 and TRBJ2-2; no clear D. Per germline, CDR1 MGHRA and CDR2 YSYEKL. Trimming took 1 base from V and 4 from J, leaving 4 bases between them. The CDR3 contains 13 residues. CDR3: CASSQVGTGELFF. The CDR3 coding sequence is TGCGCCAGCAGCCAAGTAGGCACCGGGGAGCTGTTTTTT.

In its sample, this clonotype was seen many times. The chain links TRBV7-2 to TRBJ2-7; 9 bases fit TRBD2. The CDR3 is 14 residues long. Germline V CDR1 and CDR2: SGHTA, FQGNSA. With 5 bases clipped from V and 1 base from J, the junction kept 3 bases outside the gene matches. CDR3 loop: CASSPTSGSYEQYF. CDR3 in DNA: TGTGCCAGCAGCCCAACTAGCGGGTCCTACGAGCAGTACTTC.

This clonotype was counted at least ten times. The chain uses TRBV6-6 and TRBJ2-5; a weak D match, TRBD2 (6 bases). CDR1 and CDR2 (germline): MNHNY, SVGAGI (reference sequence). The CDR3 runs to 12 residues. The V gene lost 6 bases and the J gene lost 7 bases, with 12 bases spanning the gap. CDR3 loop: CASRGEEGTQYF. CDR3 nucleotides: TGTGCCAGCAGAGGGGAGGAAGGGACCCAGTACTTC.

This clonotype was observed many times. The chain is built from TRBV20-1 and TRBJ1-6, with D unclear. CDR3 length: 15 residues. The germline V gene encodes CDR1 DFQATT and CDR2 SNEGSKA (reference sequence). With 2 bases removed from V and 6 bases from J, the gap between germline ends came to 14 bases. DNA for the CDR3: TGCAGTGCTAGAACCCGACCGGGCACTAATTCACCCCTCCACTTT. It is translated as CSARTRPGTNSPLHF.

This clonotype has a count of ten or more. The chain recombines TRBV20-1 with TRBJ2-1; D is perhaps TRBD2 (6 bases). This CDR3 has 16 amino acids. From germline, CDR1 is DFQATT and CDR2 SNEGSKA (reference sequence). Deletions cut 3 bases from V and 0 bases from J, with 15 bases between. For the CDR3, the DNA is TGCAGTGCTAGCCCCCTCCTAGCGACCTCCTACAATGAGCAGTTCTTC. It codes for CSASPLLATSYNEQFF.

This clonotype has ten or more counts. The chain combines TRBV7-2 with TRBJ1-5; D might be TRBD1 (5 bases). Germline V gene lookup returns CDR1 SGHTA and CDR2 FQGNSA. Between the trimmed V and J ends, which lost 5 bases and 9 bases, there was a span of 20 bases. This CDR3 is 15 amino acids long. CDR3 protein: CASSVKSGTVRPQHF. The CDR3 region has the DNA TGTGCCAGCAGCGTAAAGTCCGGGACGGTGCGGCCCCAGCATTTT. Together with reference TRBV7-2 and TRBJ1-5, the CDR3 gives the full variable domain: GAGVSQSPSNKVTEKGKDVELRCDPISGHTALYWYRQSLGQGLEFLIYFQGNSAPDKSGLPSDRFSAERTGGSVSTLTIQRTQQEDSAVYLCASSVKSGTVRPQHFGDGTRLSIL.

CDR3 in amino acids: CASTQVGLALGTGGYTF. The CDR3 nucleotides are TGTGCCTCCACCCAAGTTGGTCTCGCCCTTGGGACAGGTGGCTACACCTTC. The chain employs TRBV3-1 and TRBJ1-2; 8 bases are a match to TRBD1. The V and J ends lost 11 bases and 7 bases, in that order; junction bases with no gene match: 24. The CDR3 is 17 amino acids. CDR1 and CDR2 from the germline V gene are LGHDT and YNNKEL (reference sequence). Together with reference TRBV3-1 and TRBJ1-2, the CDR3 gives the full variable domain: DTAVSQTPKYLVTQMGNDKSIKCEQNLGHDTMYWYKQDSKKFLKIMFSYNNKELIINETVPNRFSPKSPDKAHLNLHINSLELGDSAVYFCASTQVGLALGTGGYTFGSGTRLTVV.

The chain links TRBV2 to TRBJ2-2; 8 positions match TRBD2. Losses at the gene ends were 7 bases for V and 2 bases for J; bases not matched to a gene: 3. The CDR3 totals 14 residues. Germline CDR1 SNHLY, CDR2 FYNNEI. The CDR3, as DNA: TGTGCCAGCACTAGCGGGTTTAACACCGGGGAGCTGTTTTTT. Translated: CASTSGFNTGELFF.

In this sample, this clonotype turned up many times. The gene calls are TRBV10-3 and TRBJ2-1, with 8 nucleotides matching TRBD2. CDR1 ENHRY and CDR2 SYGVKD come from the germline V gene. V was clipped by 1 base and J by 8 bases; unmatched bases: 7. This CDR3 has 15 residues. The CDR3 here is CAISELERETYEQFF. The CDR3 bases are TGTGCCATCAGTGAGTTAGAGCGGGAGACGTATGAGCAGTTCTTC.

Worth noting for this clonotype: It may be a read error: a sequence one base away is much more abundant. V usage is TRBV28 and J usage is TRBJ1-5, with D hard to call. Trimming left V 3 bases short and J 5 bases short, with 5 bases between. The CDR3 has 12 residues. Germline CDR1 reads MDHEN; CDR2 reads SYDVKM. The chain's CDR3 is CASSLTHQPQHF. The CDR3 bases are TGTGCCAGCAGTTTGACCCATCAGCCCCAGCATTTT.

This clonotype showed up many times. This sequence joins TRBV29-1 and TRBJ1-3, with a tentative D call TRBD1 (6 bases). The CDR3 is 14 residues long. The V and J ends lost 4 bases and 0 bases respectively, with 10 bases between them. Germline V CDR1 and CDR2: SQVTM, ANQGSEA. This chain's CDR3 is CSVVRRGSGNTIYF. The CDR3 DNA reads as TGCAGCGTTGTCCGCAGGGGCTCTGGAAACACCATATATTTT.